Listed here are 8 T cell receptor beta chains from one sample, sequenced in a study of T cells in Graves' hyperthyroidism and ophthalmopathy. Template material for amplifying TCR beta CDR3 regions consisted of RNA transcripts. HTBI primers were employed in a first-round RT-PCR of the TCR CDR3. TCRdb ran MiXCR on the multiplex PCR reads and lists one entry per CDR3 protein. The top ten hold roughly 4.8% of the sample, which has around 450,000 distinct CDR3 sequences, roughly 13% seen once. The sequencing input was blood. These receptors were taken from a woman younger than 30 with Graves' hyperthyroidism.

This clonotype was seen many times. The gene calls are TRBV5-1 and TRBJ2-1; D may be TRBD2 (6 bases). Looked up from germline, CDR1 is SGHRS and CDR2 is YFSETQ. The CDR3 consists of 15 residues. V was shortened by 0 bases and J by 4 bases, with 11 bases between the two germline ends. This CDR3 reads CASSLGTTSYNEQFF. CDR3 sequence (DNA): TGCGCCAGCAGCTTGGGGACTACGAGTTACAATGAGCAGTTCTTC.

The table lists this clonotype with many counts. The chain carries TRBV28 and TRBJ2-7; D ambiguous. Trimming took off 10 bases at V and 0 bases at J, with 13 bases between the two ends. The CDR3 runs to 13 residues. Germline values: CDR1 MDHEN, CDR2 SYDVKM. CDR3 sequence reads: CATFSASSYEQYF. CDR3 sequence (DNA): TGTGCCACCTTCAGTGCAAGCTCCTACGAGCAGTACTTC.

The sample holds many counts of this clonotype. The chain combines TRBV6-1 with TRBJ2-7; 12 positions match TRBD2. The J segment lost 4 bases and the V segment lost 4 bases, leaving 2 bases of the junction unmatched. Germline V lookup: CDR1 MNHNS, CDR2 SASEGT. The CDR3 has 14 residues. The CDR3 sequence: CASSGTSGTYEQYF. The CDR3 nucleotides read TGTGCCAGCAGTGGGACTAGCGGGACGTACGAGCAGTACTTC.

This clonotype was picked up a small number of times. The gene calls are TRBV28 and TRBJ1-4; 9 bases align to TRBD1. Trimming took 5 bases from V and 6 from J; bases not matched to a gene: 4. The germline CDR1 and CDR2 sequences are MDHEN and SYDVKM. The CDR3 covers 14 residues. Here the CDR3 DNA reads TGTGCCAGCAGTCGGACAGGGGTAGATGAAAAACTGTTTTTT. Translating it yields CASSRTGVDEKLFF.

This clonotype was observed many times. The chain joins TRBV3-1 to TRBJ2-1; the match to TRBD2 covers 8 bases. CDR1 is LGHDT, CDR2 YNNKEL, per germline (reference sequence). There are 17 residues in the CDR3. Trimming took 0 bases from V and 1 from J; bases not matched to a gene: 5. This CDR3 is CASSQDLASGSYNEQFF. DNA for the CDR3: TGTGCCAGCAGCCAAGATTTAGCTAGCGGGTCCTACAATGAGCAGTTCTTC.

CDR3 sequence reads: CAISESRFSNTGELFF. In nucleotides, the CDR3 is TGTGCCATCAGTGAGTCGCGGTTTTCGAACACCGGGGAGCTGTTTTTT. V and J are TRBV10-3 and TRBJ2-2; no firm D call. Germline CDR1 is ENHRY and CDR2 is SYGVKD. V lost 0 bases to trimming and J lost 0 bases, with 8 bases between them. The CDR3 is 16 residues long.

At least ten counts were recorded for this clonotype. V is TRBV3-1 and J is TRBJ2-3, with 11 bases that match TRBD2. This CDR3 contains 19 residues. Germline CDR1 reads LGHDT; CDR2 reads YNNKEL (reference sequence). V lost 4 bases and J lost 4; bases outside the gene matches: 16. CDR3 sequence reads: CASSPVDRTSGPRADTQYF. DNA for the CDR3: TGTGCCAGCAGCCCCGTGGACCGGACTAGCGGGCCCAGAGCAGATACGCAGTATTTT.

CDR3 coding DNA: TGTGCCAGCTCACCCGGCGTAGGAAGCACAGATACGCAGTATTTT. Its translation is CASSPGVGSTDTQYF. This chain connects TRBV18 to TRBJ2-3; no clear D. Germline V CDR1 and CDR2: KGHSH, LQKENI. The CDR3 spans 15 residues. V dropped 3 bases and J dropped 0 bases, with 10 bases sitting between them.